This T cell receptor beta chain originates from a study of identical twins. There are many counts of this clonotype. A single record per CDR3 protein comes from TCRdb applying MiXCR to the 5' RACE reads. The sample comprises a few hundred thousand distinct CDR3 sequences, 9.6% of which are singletons, and approximately 3.2% rests with the top ten. This sample was shared with a second study, whose subject was yellow fever vaccine responses in identical twins. Turning to that study: Twins reportedly showed a vaccine T cell response that seemed partly convergent and partly personalized.

The TCR sequence derives from a woman younger than 35 in good health. Sequenced input: PBMCs.

Here the CDR3 reads CAISENGASGSSYEQYF. CDR3 DNA: TGTGCCATCAGTGAGAATGGGGCTAGCGGGAGCTCCTACGAGCAGTACTTC. The chain uses TRBV10-3 and TRBJ2-7, with TRBD2 matching over 10 bases. The CDR3 has 17 amino acids. J gave up 0 bases and V 2 bases, and 7 bases lay outside the gene matches. Germline CDR1 is ENHRY and CDR2 is SYGVKD.